This T cell receptor (beta chain) appears in the sequencing data of a study of cytomegalovirus exposure and HLA in healthy donors. In the study overall: As released early, the data held about 85 million unique TCRs from HLA-typed donors.

The PCR made use of 60 Vbeta and 13 Jbeta primers. Data came from immunoSEQ multiplex PCR; TCRdb stores just in-frame clones and leaves some out. Counted here are about 190,000 clones, 81% occurring once; the ten biggest clones make up around 3.6%. CDR3 length equals 14 residues. The germline gives CDR1 MDHEN, CDR2 SYDVKM. V dropped 5 bases and J dropped 4 bases, with 15 bases sitting between them. This clone was seen a handful of times. The antigen is unknown. Study results and limitations: Available immune exposure information covered CMV serostatus only. Later genetic work tied a missense DCLRE1C variant to beta-chain V and J trimming. Being productive about 87% or about 30% of the time was typical of most TCR beta V segments in an earlier analysis.

Material for sequencing was PBMCs. V gene TRBV28 combines with J gene TRBJ2-7, with D perhaps TRBD1 (7 bases). The source is a man aged 40-55 years in good health and CMV-seropositive. The CDR3 DNA follows: TGTGCCAGCAGTACAGGGGAGGAGAGGTACGAGCAGTACTTC. This sequence encodes CASSTGEERYEQYF.